The 2 T cell receptor beta chains reported below all come from one sample, sequenced in a study of cytomegalovirus exposure and HLA in healthy donors. Vbeta (60) and Jbeta (13) primers were used in the PCR. Generated by immunoSEQ multiplex PCR, the TCRdb table keeps only in-frame clones and is missing some. The sample carries approximately 150,000 clones, over 60% recorded once. What was sequenced was PBMCs. Source of these receptors: a woman aged 25 to 39 in good health and CMV-seropositive.

This clone was seen a single time. This sequence joins TRBV4-1 and TRBJ1-5; D call uncertain. Germline CDR1 is MGHRA and CDR2 is YSYEKL. V lost 1 base and J lost 3, with 7 bases in between. This CDR3 spans 14 amino acids. The CDR3 DNA is TGCGCCAGCAGCCAAGTTCCAGACAATCAGCCCCAGCATTTT. Translating it yields CASSQVPDNQPQHF.

The chain combines TRBV9 with TRBJ1-1; tentative D call: TRBD1 (6 bases). Germline V gives CDR1 SGDLS, CDR2 YYNGEE. The CDR3 is made up of 15 amino acids. Trimming pared 1 base from V and 4 bases from J, leaving 14 bases between. Here the CDR3 DNA reads TGTGCCAGCAGCGTATATAGGGGGGGTGTCACTGAAGCTTTCTTT. Encoded protein: CASSVYRGGVTEAFF. Using reference TRBV9 and TRBJ1-1 for the parts outside the CDR3, the full variable domain is DSGVTQTPKHLITATGQRVTLRCSPRSGDLSVYWYQQSLDQGLQFLIQYYNGEERAKGNILERFSAQQFPDLHSELNLSSLELGDSALYFCASSVYRGGVTEAFFGQGTRLTVV.